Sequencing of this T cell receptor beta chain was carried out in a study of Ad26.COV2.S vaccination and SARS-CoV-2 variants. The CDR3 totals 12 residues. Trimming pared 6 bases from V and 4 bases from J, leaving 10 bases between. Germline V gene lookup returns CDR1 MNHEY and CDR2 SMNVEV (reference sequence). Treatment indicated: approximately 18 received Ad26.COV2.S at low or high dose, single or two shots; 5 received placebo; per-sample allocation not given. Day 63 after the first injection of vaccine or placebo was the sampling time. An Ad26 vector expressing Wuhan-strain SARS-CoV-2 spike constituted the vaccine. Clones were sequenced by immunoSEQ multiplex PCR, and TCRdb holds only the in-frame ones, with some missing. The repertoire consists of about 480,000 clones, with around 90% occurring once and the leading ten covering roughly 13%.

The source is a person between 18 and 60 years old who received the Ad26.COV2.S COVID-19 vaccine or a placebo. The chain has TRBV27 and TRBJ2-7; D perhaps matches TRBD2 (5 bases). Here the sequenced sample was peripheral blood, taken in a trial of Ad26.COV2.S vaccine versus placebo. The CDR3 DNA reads TGTGCCAGCAGGGCAGGAGGTTACGAGCAGTACTTC. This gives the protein CASRAGGYEQYF.